This TCR beta chain emerged from a study of blood T cell repertoires in COVID-19. Study-level background: COVID-19 samples collected from the United States, Italy and Spain covered acute and convalescent phases. Sample material is recorded as cDNA or gDNA derived from T cells, B-cell-depleted T cells, or PBMCs.

Per the authors' pipeline: Amplification of reference gene primers was used by the study to estimate nucleated cell counts. The method was immunoSEQ multiplex PCR; TCRdb's version includes in-frame clones alone and lacks a portion of them. V, J and clone size derive from that table, while D and trimming were established from the DNA sequence. This repertoire shows about 370,000 clones, approximately 88% found once; its top ten account for approximately 3%. Seattle researchers signed up patients amid active infection and tracked them longitudinally. Trimming took 7 bases from V and 7 from J; bases not matched to a gene: 21. Germline lookup yields CDR1 LNHDA and CDR2 SQIVND (reference sequence). The length of the CDR3 is 18 residues. This clone appeared a single time.

Source material: peripheral blood. V is TRBV19 and J is TRBJ2-1, with 8 bases matching TRBD1. This clonotype was obtained from a woman aged 30 to 39 with COVID-19, enrolled during active disease. CDR3 DNA: TGTGCCAGTACCTCCACGCTATTTGGCCAGGGGGCGAATAATGAGCAGTTCTTC. Its translation is CASTSTLFGQGANNEQFF.